A selection of T cell receptor beta chains follows, all from one sample in a study of lymphopenia after photon versus proton radiotherapy. Method: immunoSEQ multiplex PCR; TCRdb's copy keeps in-frame clones and lacks some. The sample gives about 160,000 clones, approximately 86% of which show up once; about 4.7% is in the top ten. Specimen: peripheral blood, collected from a patient treated with photon-based radiotherapy. The receptors originated from a man aged 50 to 60 with gastric cancer. Both conserved end residues are part of each CDR3. Fields, in order: D gene, V gene, J gene, CDR3 DNA, CDR3 protein. D genes are given only for firm matches.

D gene: TRBD1
V gene: TRBV15
J gene: TRBJ1-1
CDR3 DNA: TGTGCCACCAGCAGACGACAGGGGAACACTGAAGCTTTCTTT
CDR3 protein: CATSRRQGNTEAFF

D gene: NA
V gene: TRBV6-5
J gene: TRBJ1-1
CDR3 DNA: TGTGCCAGCAGTTCCCGACTTGGTTACATGAACACTGAAGCTTTCTTT
CDR3 protein: CASSSRLGYMNTEAFF

D gene: NA
V gene: TRBV29-1
J gene: TRBJ2-5
CDR3 DNA: TGCAGCGCCTGGGGGCTAGCAGGCGAGACCCAGTACTTC
CDR3 protein: CSAWGLAGETQYF

D gene: TRBD1
V gene: TRBV18
J gene: TRBJ2-6
CDR3 DNA: TGTGCCAGCTCACCATTCCCAGGGGGAAGGTCTGGGGCCAACGTCCTGACTTTC
CDR3 protein: CASSPFPGGRSGANVLTF

D gene: TRBD1
V gene: TRBV29-1
J gene: TRBJ1-2
CDR3 DNA: TGCAGCGTTTCCCTAGATACAGGGGGCGACTATGGCTACACCTTC
CDR3 protein: CSVSLDTGGDYGYTF

D gene: NA
V gene: TRBV19
J gene: TRBJ1-4
CDR3 DNA: TGTGCCAGTAGTATGGTATTTTTCAGGGATGAAAAACTGTTTTTT
CDR3 protein: CASSMVFFRDEKLFF

D gene: NA
V gene: TRBV30
J gene: TRBJ1-5
CDR3 DNA: TGTGCCTGGAGCCCTCCAGGGGACAATCAGCCCCAGCATTTT
CDR3 protein: CAWSPPGDNQPQHF

D gene: NA
V gene: TRBV6-1
J gene: TRBJ2-1
CDR3 DNA: TGTGCCAGCAGAGGACTATCCTACAATGAGCAGTTCTTC
CDR3 protein: CASRGLSYNEQFF

D gene: TRBD2
V gene: TRBV7-3
J gene: TRBJ2-3
CDR3 DNA: TGTGCCAGCAGCTCCCCCCCGAGGACTAGTCAGTATTTT
CDR3 protein: CASSSPPRTSQYF

D gene: NA
V gene: TRBV30
J gene: TRBJ1-6
CDR3 DNA: TGTGCCTGGAGTGCCTCCAGGAGCTCCTATAATTCACCCCTCCACTTT
CDR3 protein: CAWSASRSSYNSPLHF